The rows below give T cell receptor beta chains drawn from one sample of a study of CD8 T cells in ankylosing spondylitis. TCRdb fed the 5' RACE reads into MiXCR, producing one record per CDR3 protein. This table holds fewer than 200,000 distinct CDR3 sequences, over 15% found once. Sequencing used blood, either unsorted or a sorted T cell fraction (not recorded which). Source of these receptors: a male donor aged 5-29 years with ankylosing spondylitis or in good health (not recorded which). Each CDR3 is given with its conserved first and last residue. Each record gives: D gene, V gene, J gene, clone size, CDR3 DNA, CDR3 protein. A D gene is named only where the DNA matches it firmly. Size is stated for part of the rows, as once, few or many counts, or as a class when the clone is expanded.

TRBD1	TRBV27	TRBJ2-5	many	TGTGCCATTGGCCGGGACAGGGACATCGAGACCCAGTACTTC	CAIGRDRDIETQYF
NA	TRBV29-1	TRBJ2-1	once	TGCAGCGTAATGGAGGGCACCTACAATGAGCAGTTCTTC	CSVMEGTYNEQFF
TRBD2	TRBV6-5	TRBJ2-1	many	TGTGCCAGCAGTAACCAACTAGCGGGACGGGAGCAGTTCTTC	CASSNQLAGREQFF
NA	TRBV5-5	TRBJ2-3	many	TGTGCCACCAACCCCGAAGGCCCGGCAGATACGCAGTATTTT	CATNPEGPADTQYF
NA	TRBV7-2	TRBJ2-5	many	TGTGCCAGCAGCTCCAACCCGGCGGAGACCCAGTACTTC	CASSSNPAETQYF
NA	TRBV12-3/TRBV12-4	TRBJ1-3	many	TGTGCCAGCAGTTTTAGGGGGTTAGGAAACACCATATATTTT	CASSFRGLGNTIYF
NA	TRBV6-4	TRBJ1-2	few	TGTGCCAGCAGTGACGGGGCAGGGAACTATGGCTACACCTTC	CASSDGAGNYGYTF
NA	TRBV20-1	TRBJ1-2	many	TGCAGTGCTAGTATTGGCGGGTATGGCTACACCTTC	CSASIGGYGYTF
NA	TRBV24-1	TRBJ1-1	many	TGTGCCACCAGTGATGGGCTCTTGAACACTGAAGCTTTCTTT	CATSDGLLNTEAFF
NA	TRBV29-1	TRBJ2-3	many	TGCAGCGTTAGTCATGGCACAGATACGCAGTATTTT	CSVSHGTDTQYF
NA	TRBV5-6	TRBJ2-3	few	TGTGCCAGCAGCCCAACCGGACACGGCACAGATACGCAGTATTTT	CASSPTGHGTDTQYF
NA	TRBV20-1	TRBJ2-7	NA	TGCAGTGCTAGTACAGTTAACTCCTACGAGCAGTACTTC	CSASTVNSYEQYF
NA	TRBV15	TRBJ1-6	many	TGTGCCACCAGCAGAGCGGGTTTTAATTCACCCCTCCACTTT	CATSRAGFNSPLHF
NA	TRBV14	TRBJ2-3	NA	TGTGCCAGCAGCCACCGTTGGGGCACAGATACGCAGTATTTT	CASSHRWGTDTQYF
NA	TRBV29-1	TRBJ2-2	many	TGCAGCCGGACATTTTACACCGGGGAGCTGTTTTTT	CSRTFYTGELFF
NA	TRBV20-1	TRBJ2-7	many	TGCAGTGCTACTGATCAAGGACCAGGCACCTCCTACGAGCAGTACTTC	CSATDQGPGTSYEQYF
NA	TRBV20-1	TRBJ2-1	many	TGCAGTGCTACGTCGGAGAGCTCCTACAATGAGCAGTTCTTC	CSATSESSYNEQFF
NA	TRBV6-8	TRBJ2-1	many	TGTGCCAGCATGGGGAGTAGCCCTGAGCAGTTCTTC	CASMGSSPEQFF
TRBD2	TRBV4-1	TRBJ2-1	many	TGCGCCAGCAGCCAAGAAGCGGGAGGGCCATATGAGCAGTTCTTC	CASSQEAGGPYEQFF
NA	TRBV5-1	TRBJ1-4	many	TGCGCCAGCAGTGTAACTGCCGAAAAACTGTTTTTT	CASSVTAEKLFF
TRBD2	TRBV12-3/TRBV12-4	TRBJ2-3	many	TGTGCCAGCAGTTACGGGACTAGCGGCAGCACAGATACGCAGTATTTT	CASSYGTSGSTDTQYF
TRBD2	TRBV11-3	TRBJ2-2	many	TGTGCCAGCAGCGGGCGGACTAGCGGGAGGGCCAACACCGGGGAGCTGTTTTTT	CASSGRTSGRANTGELFF
TRBD2	TRBV29-1	TRBJ2-1	many	TGCAGCGCTGGACTAGCGGGAGCTTACAATGAGCAGTTCTTC	CSAGLAGAYNEQFF
NA	TRBV5-1	TRBJ2-3	many	TGCGCCAGCAGCTTGGATGGCAGGGTTCGGGATACGCAGTATTTT	CASSLDGRVRDTQYF
TRBD2	TRBV6-6	TRBJ2-1	many	TGTGCCAGCAGCCCCGGGACTAGCGGGAGGATACGCAATGAGCAGTTCTTC	CASSPGTSGRIRNEQFF
TRBD1	TRBV15	TRBJ2-7	many	TGTGCCACCAGCAGATCCTCGGACAGGGGCCACGAGCAGTACTTC	CATSRSSDRGHEQYF
TRBD1	TRBV30	TRBJ2-6	NA	TGTGCCTCAGACGGACAGGGATTGGAAGGCGCCACCGTCCTGACTTTC	CASDGQGLEGATVLTF
TRBD1	TRBV19	TRBJ1-1	few	TGTGCCAGTAGTCCTCGGACAGGGGGCGGGACTGAAGCTTTCTTT	CASSPRTGGGTEAFF
TRBD1	TRBV6-2/TRBV6-3	TRBJ2-7	few	TGTGCCAGCAGCCCCGGAGGACAGGGGTCCTACGAGCAGTACTTC	CASSPGGQGSYEQYF
NA	TRBV7-9	TRBJ1-1	many	TGTGCCAGCAGCTCCGAATCCCCTTTCTTT	CASSSESPFF
TRBD1	TRBV20-1	TRBJ2-3	NA	TGCAGTGCTAGAGATGGACAGGGGCTATTAGATACGCAGTATTTT	CSARDGQGLLDTQYF
TRBD1	TRBV20-1	TRBJ2-5	many	TGCAGTGCTAGTGCATATAGACAGGGTGGAGAGACCCAGTACTTC	CSASAYRQGGETQYF
NA	TRBV11-2	TRBJ2-1	many	TGTGCCAGCAGCCCGAGGACTACCAGCTCCTACAATGAGCAGTTCTTC	CASSPRTTSSYNEQFF
NA	TRBV6-5	TRBJ2-1	many	TGTGCCAGCAGTTACTCGAATGAGCAGTTCTTC	CASSYSNEQFF
NA	TRBV14	TRBJ2-3	NA	TGTGCCAGCAGCCAAGGGGCGGCATTCACAGATACGCAGTATTTT	CASSQGAAFTDTQYF
NA	TRBV12-3/TRBV12-4	TRBJ2-5	many	TGTGCCAGCAGTTTCTCCGGGGATATCCAAGAGACCCAGTACTTC	CASSFSGDIQETQYF
NA	TRBV5-1	TRBJ2-5	NA	TGCGCCAGCAGCTTTTATGGGAATCAAGAGACCCAGTACTTC	CASSFYGNQETQYF
NA	TRBV10-3	TRBJ2-5	many	TGTGCCATCAGTGAAGGCTGGGGGGCGCGAGAGACCCAGTACTTC	CAISEGWGARETQYF
NA	TRBV29-1	TRBJ2-2	many	TGCAGCGCCCGTTGGTCGGCAGAGATAAGCACCGGGGAGCTGTTTTTT	CSARWSAEISTGELFF
NA	TRBV30	TRBJ2-1	NA	TGTGCCTGGAGTGTCGGACCCAATGAGCAGTTCTTC	CAWSVGPNEQFF
NA	TRBV6-5	TRBJ1-1	many	TGTGCCAGCAGTTACTCGACCAGGGGGAACACTGAAGCTTTCTTT	CASSYSTRGNTEAFF
NA	TRBV12-3/TRBV12-4	TRBJ2-1	many	TGTGCCAGCAGCCAAACCGGACCATACAATGAGCAGTTCTTC	CASSQTGPYNEQFF
TRBD2	TRBV12-3/TRBV12-4	TRBJ2-3	many	TGTGCCAGCAGTTTGGGGCTAGCGGTAGATACGCAGTATTTT	CASSLGLAVDTQYF
NA	TRBV9	TRBJ2-6	many	TGTGCCAGCAGCGTAAATACGCGAGACTCTGGGGCCAACGTCCTGACTTTC	CASSVNTRDSGANVLTF
NA	TRBV29-1	TRBJ2-3	NA	TGCAGCGTTATAGCACAGGGGAAAGCGGGTGATACGCAGTATTTT	CSVIAQGKAGDTQYF
NA	TRBV12-3/TRBV12-4	TRBJ1-5	many	TGTGCCAGCAGTTTTGTGTCGGTAAATCAGCCCCAGCATTTT	CASSFVSVNQPQHF
TRBD2	TRBV12-3/TRBV12-4	TRBJ2-7	many	TGTGCCAGCAGTCCCGAGGGGGGTCTAGCGGGAGCCTACGAGCAGTACTTC	CASSPEGGLAGAYEQYF
TRBD1	TRBV6-4	TRBJ2-1	many	TGTGCCAGCAGGCCGGGACAGGGCATCGGTGAGCAGTTCTTC	CASRPGQGIGEQFF
NA	TRBV20-1	TRBJ1-5	many	TGCAGTGCCCCCCAGAGTTCTAGCAATCAGCCCCAGCATTTT	CSAPQSSSNQPQHF
NA	TRBV7-6	TRBJ2-1	NA	TGTGCCAGCAGCTTGAGGTTACAGGGTGATAATGAGCAGTTCTTC	CASSLRLQGDNEQFF
NA	TRBV20-1	TRBJ2-1	many	TGCAGTGCTAGAGATGTCGGGGTTTCCTACAATGAGCAGTTCTTC	CSARDVGVSYNEQFF